This entry describes one T cell receptor beta chain. What it binds is unknown. This sample was taken from a study of beta chain features in type 1 diabetes. Study-level points and caveats: Moderate but significant shortening of TCRB CDR3s was recorded in all four CD4+ subsets from Type 1 diabetes patients.

As every portion of the isolated RNA was reverse transcribed, the sequencing read expressed TCRB transcripts. Libraries were prepared by immunoSEQ multiplex PCR; TCRdb keeps only in-frame clonotypes and omits some of them. The data contain roughly 140,000 clones, 6.9% of them singletons. V dropped 4 bases and J dropped 4; count of bases not matched to a gene: 5. In germline, CDR1 is SGHRS, CDR2 YFSETQ. The CDR3 is made up of 13 amino acids. Input material: central memory CD4+ T cells from blood. This receptor was identified in a woman in her 30s in good health. The chain is built from TRBV5-1 and TRBJ2-7, with 7 bases aligning to TRBD2. The CDR3 sequence: CASSPRGDYEQYF. The CDR3 DNA sequence: TGCGCCAGCAGCCCCCGGGGGGATTACGAGCAGTACTTC.